Listed below are T cell receptor beta chains from one sample, sequenced in a study of blood T cell repertoires in COVID-19. Using immunoSEQ multiplex PCR, the repertoire was profiled, and TCRdb retains in-frame clones only, with some absent. Counted here are under 150,000 clones, 84% occurring once; the ten biggest clones make up under 10%. Sequencing used peripheral blood. Source of these receptors: a woman older than 75 in a cohort sampled during active or convalescent COVID-19. The CDR3 runs from the conserved cysteine through the conserved F or W.

j_gene	v_gene	CDR3aa
TRBJ2-5	TRBV6-2/TRBV6-3	CASSLNGEETQYF
TRBJ2-2	TRBV4-3	CASSILTGSDTGELFF
TRBJ1-4	TRBV12-3/TRBV12-4	CASRAWGDEKLFF
TRBJ1-4	TRBV5-1	CASSLTGFNEKLFF
TRBJ1-3	TRBV19	CASSTDRGRGNTIYF
TRBJ1-5	TRBV7-2	CASSFGGQASRRPQHF
TRBJ1-2	TRBV28	CASSSGTAFNGYTF
TRBJ1-2	TRBV14	CASSQGLYYGYTF
TRBJ2-2	TRBV5-1	CASSLTSGGNTGELFF
TRBJ1-2	TRBV11-2	CASSSLTGTSTYGYTF
TRBJ1-2	TRBV7-2	CASSLVGVYGYTF
TRBJ1-5	TRBV21-1	CASSKILPVGNQPQHF
TRBJ1-6	TRBV3-1/TRBV3-2	CASSLSGQGRSPLHF
TRBJ1-4	TRBV5-1	CASSLGGSAAEKLFF
TRBJ2-2	TRBV18	CASSRQSRVNTGELFF
TRBJ2-1	TRBV14	CASSLRLAGGSEQFF
TRBJ1-1	TRBV28	CASTEGGWRNTEAFF
TRBJ2-3	TRBV5-5	CASSPLSTDTQYF
TRBJ2-5	TRBV2	CASSVAGAGRETQYF
TRBJ2-2	TRBV9	CASSVGWGRSNTGELFF
TRBJ2-5	TRBV4-3	CASSQDYGTGLGTQYF
TRBJ1-2	TRBV20-1	CSAPYMGHYTF
TRBJ1-2	TRBV9	CASSVWGLGGYTF
TRBJ2-3	TRBV13	CASSLEYGGGLGTQYF
TRBJ1-2	TRBV3-1/TRBV3-2	CASSRSTGYGYTF
TRBJ2-3	TRBV7-2	CASSDLVSTDTQYF
TRBJ2-7	TRBV4-2	CASSQDRGSAAYEQYF
TRBJ2-3	TRBV5-1	CASSFWTGQSTDTQYF
TRBJ1-1	TRBV5-1	CASSLGVGVYTEAFF
TRBJ2-5	TRBV10-3	CAISESKGQGVEETQYF
TRBJ2-7	TRBV21-1	CASSPQTAKQGYLGEQYF
TRBJ1-2	TRBV27	CASSLIRGNGYTF
TRBJ1-6	TRBV19	CASRDDRGNSPLHF
TRBJ1-1	TRBV12-5	CASEAPATGVRTANTEAFF
TRBJ1-3	TRBV18	CASSGIGQGSGNTIYF
TRBJ2-5	TRBV29-1	CSSRGRETQYF
TRBJ1-2	TRBV19	CASRWDREAGGYTF
TRBJ2-3	TRBV4-2	CASSQDSGQGAADTQYF
TRBJ1-5	TRBV7-2	CASSLLGTRGASNQPQHF
TRBJ2-5	TRBV7-3	CASSLAGGLETQYF